This T cell receptor beta chain derives from a study of blood T cell repertoires in COVID-19. The CDR3 has 14 residues. CDR1 is SGHRS and CDR2 is YFSETQ in the germline V gene. The V and J ends lost 1 base and 2 bases respectively, with 9 bases between them. Data came from immunoSEQ multiplex PCR; TCRdb stores just in-frame clones and leaves some out. The profile shows tens of thousands of clones, about 83% of them singletons. The receptor's source is a woman of 80 years or more with acute or convalescent COVID-19. Sequencing was carried out using peripheral blood. The chain links TRBV5-1 to TRBJ1-2; D remains ambiguous. The CDR3 is CASSLSAENYGYTF. The CDR3 DNA reads TGCGCCAGCAGCTTGTCGGCGGAGAACTATGGCTACACCTTC.